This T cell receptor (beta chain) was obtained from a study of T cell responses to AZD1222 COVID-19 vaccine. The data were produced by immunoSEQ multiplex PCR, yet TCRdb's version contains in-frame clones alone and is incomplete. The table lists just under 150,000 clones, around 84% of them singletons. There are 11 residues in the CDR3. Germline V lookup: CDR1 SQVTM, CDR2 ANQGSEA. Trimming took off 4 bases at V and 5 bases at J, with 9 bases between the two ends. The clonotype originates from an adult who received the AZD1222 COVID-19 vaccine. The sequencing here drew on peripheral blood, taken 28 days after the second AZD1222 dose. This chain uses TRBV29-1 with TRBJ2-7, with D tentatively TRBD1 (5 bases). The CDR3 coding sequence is TGCAGCGTTGGGGTAGGGGACGAGCAGTACTTC. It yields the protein CSVGVGDEQYF.